The rows below give T cell receptor beta chains drawn from one sample of a study of radiation and T cells in renal cell carcinoma. This table comes from immunoSEQ multiplex PCR, and its TCRdb copy is limited to in-frame clones, with some not included. The sample records tens of thousands of clones, 80% being singletons. The sequencing used blood, collected from a patient whose treatment included radiotherapy and nephrectomy. The receptors originated from a woman aged 65 to 85 with renal cell carcinoma. The CDR3 runs from the conserved cysteine through the conserved F or W. D genes are given only for firm matches. Where a row states a size, it is once, few, many or the class of an expanded clone; other rows omit it.

v_call,j_call,cdr3_length,clone_size,d_call,cdr3_nt,cdr3_aa
TRBV6-1,TRBJ1-4,15,few,-,TGTGCCAGCAGTGAAGCAACAGGCCCAGATGAAAAACTGTTTTTT,CASSEATGPDEKLFF
TRBV6-1,TRBJ2-7,12,-,-,TGTGCCAGCCTGAATCCCGGCCACGAGCAGTACTTC,CASLNPGHEQYF
TRBV18,TRBJ2-5,14,once,TRBD1,TGTGCCAGCTCCCCTGGACAGGGGAAGGAGACCCAGTACTTC,CASSPGQGKETQYF
TRBV4-3,TRBJ1-3,15,-,-,TGCGCCAGCAGCCAAGAACCGAGCTCTGGAAACACCATATATTTT,CASSQEPSSGNTIYF
TRBV9,TRBJ1-3,14,-,-,TGTGCCAGCAGCGCTAGGGGCCAGGGAAACACCATATATTTT,CASSARGQGNTIYF
TRBV29-1,TRBJ2-1,15,few,-,TGCAGCGTTGACGCCGGAGAAGGGGTTGGCAATGAGCAGTTCTTC,CSVDAGEGVGNEQFF
TRBV27,TRBJ1-1,13,-,-,TGTGCCAGCTCCCAGGTTCGGAACACTGAAGCTTTCTTT,CASSQVRNTEAFF
TRBV9,TRBJ2-2,15,-,-,TGTGCCAGCAGCGCGGCGGGACAAAACACCGGGGAGCTGTTTTTT,CASSAAGQNTGELFF
TRBV30,TRBJ1-4,16,-,-,TGTGCCTGGAATCGGGGGCCTAATACGGCTAATGAAAAACTGTTTTTT,CAWNRGPNTANEKLFF
TRBV7-8,TRBJ2-4,15,-,-,TGTGCCAGCAGCTTATTTGGGGATGGCAAAAACATTCAGTACTTC,CASSLFGDGKNIQYF
TRBV14,TRBJ2-3,16,-,-,TGTGCCAGCAGCCCCCGAATAGGGGGGGTCACAGATACGCAGTATTTT,CASSPRIGGVTDTQYF
TRBV19,TRBJ2-7,14,-,-,TGTGCCAGTAGTATGGGAAGGCTCCCCTACGAGCAGTACTTC,CASSMGRLPYEQYF